The 31 T cell receptor beta chains below all came from one sample that was sequenced in a study of human T cells and chemical hapten exposure. Sample time point: patch test 2, 6 weeks after DPC sensitization. Treatment here: therapeutic diphenylcyclopropenone sensitization with weekly scalp DPC. MiXCR, run by TCRdb on the RACE reads, gives a single entry per CDR3 protein. The table lists approximately 68,000 distinct CDR3 sequences, 8.5% of them singletons. The input for sequencing was whole blood, taken in connection with sensitization to the hapten diphenylcyclopropenone (DPC). These receptors all come from a woman aged 50 to 60 with alopecia areata. Some clones in this sample may be carry-over from other donors' samples.

This clonotype was observed many times. This chain joins TRBV18 and TRBJ2-1; D is ambiguous. The CDR3 is 12 amino acids. With 5 bases removed from V and 6 bases from J, the gap between germline ends came to 8 bases. Germline V gene lookup returns CDR1 KGHSH and CDR2 LQKENI. CDR3: CASSSQGNEQFF. CDR3 nucleotides: TGTGCCAGCTCATCTCAAGGCAATGAGCAGTTCTTC.

This clonotype was counted only a few times. V usage is TRBV6-6 and J usage is TRBJ1-2; 8 bases match TRBD1. The V and J ends lost 4 bases and 2 bases, in that order; junction bases with no gene match: 15. Germline loops: CDR1 MNHNY, CDR2 SVGAGI (reference sequence). The CDR3 covers 18 residues. This CDR3 reads CASSSSSDDRGINYGYTF. The CDR3 DNA follows: TGTGCCAGCAGTTCCTCCTCAGACGACAGGGGTATAAACTATGGCTACACCTTC.

This chain joins TRBV7-8 and TRBJ1-1; no firm D call. The CDR3 spans 14 residues. Germline values: CDR1 SGHVS, CDR2 FQNEAQ. The germline V and J ends were trimmed by 1 base and 1 base, with 7 bases remaining between them. Here the CDR3 reads CASSLGQANTEAFF. The CDR3 DNA follows: TGTGCCAGCAGCTTAGGGCAGGCGAACACTGAAGCTTTCTTT.

V is TRBV27 and J is TRBJ2-3, with D possibly TRBD1 on 6 matching bases. The V and J ends lost 8 bases and 6 bases respectively, with 12 bases between them. In germline, CDR1 is MNHEY, CDR2 SMNVEV (reference sequence). This CDR3 spans 12 amino acids. The CDR3 nucleotides read TGTGCCAGCGCCAGGGGAATCGATACGCAGTATTTT. Translating it yields CASARGIDTQYF.

The chain combines TRBV20-1 with TRBJ2-3; 8 positions agree with TRBD2. J was trimmed by 7 bases and V by 6 bases; bases with no gene match: 12. Per the germline V gene, CDR1 is DFQATT and CDR2 is SNEGSKA (reference sequence). The CDR3 has 14 residues. The CDR3 loop reads CSAPSREGWNTQYF. CDR3 DNA: TGCAGTGCCCCAAGCCGGGAGGGGTGGAATACGCAGTATTTT.

The chain combines TRBV7-2 with TRBJ2-6, with 7 bases matching TRBD1. Trimming removed 6 bases from V and 1 base from J; junction bases left unmatched: 6. The CDR3 contains 16 residues. From germline, CDR1 is SGHTA and CDR2 FQGNSA. The CDR3 protein is CASSSRGLSGANVLTF. For the CDR3, the DNA is TGTGCCAGCAGTTCAAGGGGGCTGTCTGGGGCCAACGTCCTGACTTTC.

This clonotype was seen a handful of times. The rearrangement links TRBV6-2 or TRBV6-3 to TRBJ2-1, with 8 positions matching TRBD2. Germline V gene sequence: CDR1 MNHEY, CDR2 SVGEGT. This CDR3 region has 15 residues. J was trimmed by 2 bases and V by 7 bases; bases with no gene match: 7. CDR3 nucleotide sequence: TGTGCCAGCACCCTACGGGGGGGACCCTACAATGAGCAGTTCTTC. Amino acids: CASTLRGGPYNEQFF.

The chain combines TRBV5-6 with TRBJ2-1; maybe TRBD2 (6 bases). Trimming removed 4 bases at V and 10 bases at J, with 12 bases between. Per the germline V gene, CDR1 is SGHDT and CDR2 is YYEEEE. This CDR3 region has 12 residues. The CDR3 nucleotides are TGTGCCAGCAGCGGAGGGGCGCAAGAGCAGTTCTTC. Protein sequence: CASSGGAQEQFF.

There are many counts of this clonotype. The V gene is TRBV12-3 or TRBV12-4, the J gene TRBJ2-3; D remains ambiguous. The CDR3 extends over 16 amino acids. Trimming took 5 bases from V and 11 from J, leaving 26 bases between them. DNA for the CDR3: TGTGCCAGCAGTCCGAACGAAAAACTGGGCGCTCCCGGGCAGTATTTT. It translates to CASSPNEKLGAPGQYF.

The rearrangement links TRBV4-2 to TRBJ2-7; D unresolved. The germline CDR1 and CDR2 sequences are LGHNA and YNFKEQ. This CDR3 is built from 15 residues. V lost 0 bases and J 1 base, leaving 10 bases between the germline ends. CDR3: CASSQDRDWSYEQYF. CDR3 sequence (DNA): TGTGCCAGCAGCCAAGATCGAGACTGGTCCTACGAGCAGTACTTC.

The genes are TRBV13 and TRBJ2-5, with 9 bases fitting TRBD2. Germline CDR1 reads PRHDT; CDR2 reads FYEKMQ (reference sequence). The CDR3 extends over 15 amino acids. V lost 3 bases, J lost 6 bases, and 8 bases stayed unmatched. For the CDR3, the DNA is TGTGCCAGCAGCTTTGGCGGGAGGGCCAGGAAGACCCAGTACTTC. Its protein is CASSFGGRARKTQYF. Complete variable domain (other parts from reference TRBV13 and TRBJ2-5): AAGVIQSPRHLIKEKRETATLKCYPIPRHDTVYWYQQGPGQDPQFLISFYEKMQSDKGSIPDRFSAQQFSDYHSELNMSSLELGDSALYFCASSFGGRARKTQYFGPGTRLLVL.

This clonotype was detected ten times or more. The gene calls are TRBV12-3 or TRBV12-4 and TRBJ2-7; a possible D gene is TRBD1 (5 bases). With 1 base removed from V and 1 base from J, the gap between germline ends came to 17 bases. The CDR3 length is 17 residues. The CDR3 bases are TGTGCCAGCAGTTTAGGGCAGGACACCTTTTCGTCCTACGAGCAGTACTTC. Its translation is CASSLGQDTFSSYEQYF.

The chain uses TRBV12-3 or TRBV12-4 and TRBJ2-3, with 9 bases identical to TRBD2. V dropped 5 bases and J dropped 12; count of bases not matched to a gene: 9. The CDR3 has 13 residues. This CDR3 reads CASSIPGGTSQYF. For the CDR3, the DNA is TGTGCCAGCAGTATTCCAGGAGGGACTAGCCAGTATTTT.

There are a few counts of this clonotype. The chain links TRBV30 to TRBJ1-6, with D maybe TRBD1 (6 bases). This CDR3 region has 16 residues. Germline CDR1 reads GTSNPN; CDR2 reads SVGIG (reference sequence). The V end was cut by 1 base, the J end by 8 bases, with 18 bases between. The CDR3 nucleotides read TGTGCCTGGAGTGGGACCGGGACATTTGATTATTCACCCCTCCACTTT. Protein product: CAWSGTGTFDYSPLHF.

The chain employs TRBV27 and TRBJ2-1; D gene unclear. The V gene's germline CDR1 is MNHEY and CDR2 SMNVEV (reference sequence). V lost 5 bases and J 6 bases, leaving 8 bases between the germline ends. The CDR3 totals 12 residues. The CDR3 sequence: CASSPVGNEQFF. DNA for the CDR3: TGTGCCAGCAGTCCCGTGGGCAATGAGCAGTTCTTC.

This clonotype has more than one count but fewer than ten. V gene TRBV9 combines with J gene TRBJ1-6, with no clear D. The V gene lost 0 bases and the J gene lost 6 bases, with 7 bases spanning the gap. The CDR3 spans 14 residues. CDR1 SGDLS and CDR2 YYNGEE come from the germline V gene. The CDR3 sequence: CASSVGQLNSPLHF. DNA of the CDR3: TGTGCCAGCAGCGTAGGTCAACTTAATTCACCCCTCCACTTT.

This clonotype was counted ten times or more. CDR3 coding DNA: TGTGCCGGCGGAGGGGACAACATGAACACTGAAGCTTTCTTT. Amino acid sequence: CAGGGDNMNTEAFF. The gene calls are TRBV6-1 and TRBJ1-1; D perhaps matches TRBD1 (6 bases). The CDR3 length is 14 residues. Germline CDR1 is MNHNS and CDR2 is SASEGT. With 11 bases removed from V and 0 bases from J, the gap between germline ends came to 16 bases.

This clonotype came up a few times. This chain links TRBV7-2 with TRBJ1-5, with TRBD1 matching over 7 bases. The germline gives CDR1 SGHTA, CDR2 FQGNSA. The V segment lost 5 bases and the J segment 5 bases; nucleotides outside the gene matches: 12. The CDR3 runs to 16 residues. In nucleotides, the CDR3 is TGTGCCAGCAGCCCGCGACAGGGTAGTAGTGATCAGCCCCAGCATTTT. As protein: CASSPRQGSSDQPQHF. The full variable domain, with the rest looked up from reference TRBV7-2 and TRBJ1-5, is GAGVSQSPSNKVTEKGKDVELRCDPISGHTALYWYRQSLGQGLEFLIYFQGNSAPDKSGLPSDRFSAERTGGSVSTLTIQRTQQEDSAVYLCASSPRQGSSDQPQHFGDGTRLSIL.

This clonotype has more than one count but fewer than ten. The V gene is TRBV12-3 or TRBV12-4, the J gene TRBJ2-3; D gene ambiguous. V lost 2 bases and J lost 6, with 3 bases in between. CDR3 size: 11 residues. The CDR3 region has the DNA TGTGCCAGCAGTTTATCGGATACGCAGTATTTT. Translated, it gives CASSLSDTQYF.

This clonotype was observed at least ten times. V is TRBV29-1 and J is TRBJ1-1, with 8 bases aligning to TRBD1. Per the germline V gene, CDR1 is SQVTM and CDR2 is ANQGSEA. J lost 3 bases, V lost 5 bases, and 5 bases had no gene match. This CDR3 region has 13 residues. The CDR3 region has the DNA TGCAGCGTTTGGACAGGGTATGACACTGAAGCTTTCTTT. It yields the protein CSVWTGYDTEAFF.

This clonotype was recorded a few times. The chain uses TRBV6-2 or TRBV6-3 and TRBJ2-4, with D tentatively TRBD2 (5 bases). Germline loops: CDR1 MNHEY, CDR2 SVGEGT. The ends were cut back, 8 bases at V and 7 bases at J, with 12 bases in the middle. The CDR3 runs to 12 residues. CDR3 sequence (DNA): TGTGCCAGCGCATCCTGGAGGAACATTCAGTACTTC. Translating it yields CASASWRNIQYF.

This clonotype showed up just a few times. The CDR3 DNA reads TGTGCCAGCAGCCAAGAAGGAACAGGAACCGGGGCCAACGTCCTGACTTTC. As protein: CASSQEGTGTGANVLTF. This rearrangement joins TRBV4-2 to TRBJ2-6; maybe TRBD1 (5 bases). There are 17 residues in the CDR3. The V gene lost 0 bases and the J gene lost 4 bases, with 13 bases spanning the gap. Germline V gene lookup returns CDR1 LGHNA and CDR2 YNFKEQ.

V gene TRBV7-2 combines with J gene TRBJ2-1; tentatively, D is TRBD1 (6 bases). The CDR3 covers 13 residues. V gave up 5 bases and J gave up 12 bases, with 17 bases separating them. Looked up from germline, CDR1 is SGHTA and CDR2 is FQGNSA. CDR3 DNA sequence: TGTGCCAGCAGCCCCCCGGCCCGAGGGGGGCAGTTCTTC. Its translation: CASSPPARGGQFF.

The chain employs TRBV7-2 and TRBJ2-3; the D gene is possibly TRBD2 (7 bases). V was trimmed by 1 base and J by 2 bases, leaving 10 bases between them. Per the germline V gene, CDR1 is SGHTA and CDR2 is FQGNSA. The CDR3 consists of 15 residues. Written as DNA, the CDR3 is TGTGCCAGCAGCTTAGGGGGGGGGGCCACAGATACGCAGTATTTT. It translates to CASSLGGGATDTQYF.

This clonotype was counted ten times or more. This rearrangement joins TRBV12-3 or TRBV12-4 to TRBJ2-6; D unresolved. V shed 9 bases and J shed 4 bases, with 10 bases lying between them. This CDR3 spans 13 amino acids. The CDR3: CASVMAGANVLTF. The CDR3 bases are TGTGCCAGTGTTATGGCGGGGGCCAACGTCCTGACTTTC.

The chain combines TRBV7-9 with TRBJ2-7; D might be TRBD1 or TRBD2, each matching 5 bases. The germline gives CDR1 SEHNR, CDR2 FQNEAQ (reference sequence). The CDR3 is 13 residues long. V was shortened by 5 bases and J by 3 bases, with 11 bases between the two germline ends. The CDR3 DNA follows: TGTGCCAGCAGCGCCGGGACGGACTACGAGCAGTACTTC. Translated, it gives CASSAGTDYEQYF. Variable domain in full (rest from reference TRBV7-9 and TRBJ2-7): DTGVSQNPRHKITKRGQNVTFRCDPISEHNRLYWYRQTLGQGPEFLTYFQNEAQLEKSRLLSDRFSAERPKGSFSTLEIQRTEQGDSAMYLCASSAGTDYEQYFGPGTRLTVT.

This sequence joins TRBV29-1 and TRBJ2-3; 11 bases agree with TRBD2. The V segment lost 2 bases and the J segment 2 bases; nucleotides outside the gene matches: 15. The CDR3 sequence is 19 residues long. CDR1 is SQVTM and CDR2 is ANQGSEA in the germline V gene. The CDR3 DNA follows: TGCAGCGTTGAATGGGGGACTAGCGGACACAAAGCCTTCACAGATACGCAGTATTTT. Amino acid sequence: CSVEWGTSGHKAFTDTQYF.

This clonotype has a count of ten or more. The genes are TRBV6-5 and TRBJ1-6; D uncertain. V was pared by 5 bases and J by 0 bases, with 11 bases between. Germline values: CDR1 MNHEY, CDR2 SVGAGI. The CDR3 runs to 16 residues. CDR3 DNA sequence: TGTGCCAGCAGTCGTCTGATTAGCTCCTATAATTCACCCCTCCACTTT. Amino acids: CASSRLISSYNSPLHF.

The V call is TRBV5-1, the J call TRBJ2-4; D may correspond to TRBD1 or TRBD2 (5 bases each). V dropped 0 bases and J dropped 0 bases, with 10 bases sitting between them. This CDR3 contains 16 residues. Germline CDR1 and CDR2: SGHRS and YFSETQ. CDR3 sequence (DNA): TGCGCCAGCAGCTTGGGGACGGGGCTAGCCAAAAACATTCAGTACTTC. Encoded protein: CASSLGTGLAKNIQYF.

There are many counts of this clonotype. The V gene is TRBV29-1, the J gene TRBJ1-2, with unresolved D. The CDR3 contains 14 residues. Germline V CDR1 and CDR2: SQVTM, ANQGSEA. Trimming pared 3 bases from V and 2 bases from J, leaving 13 bases between. This chain's CDR3 is CSVEEEGRNYGYTF. CDR3 sequence (DNA): TGCAGCGTTGAGGAAGAAGGACGCAACTATGGCTACACCTTC.

The chain links TRBV5-6 to TRBJ2-5; 11 bases fit TRBD2. Germline-derived CDR1 and CDR2 are SGHDT and YYEEEE. The CDR3 extends over 15 amino acids. J was trimmed by 5 bases and V by 3 bases; bases with no gene match: 6. CDR3 sequence (DNA): TGTGCCAGCAGCTGGGGTAGCGGGGGGGCTGAGACCCAGTACTTC. It yields the protein CASSWGSGGAETQYF.